This T cell receptor beta chain was documented in a study of T cells in localized non-small cell lung cancer. V lost 6 bases, J lost 6 bases, and 8 bases stayed unmatched. CDR1 and CDR2 (germline): MNHEY, SVGAGI. This CDR3 is built from 15 residues. General study findings and limits: Since sequencing was restricted to only one region of the tumor, intratumor heterogeneity remains a possibility. In adjacent lung, a median about 50 of the top 100 tumor clones were found.

In regard to this clone: The antigen remains undetermined.

The method was immunoSEQ multiplex PCR; TCRdb's version includes in-frame clones alone and lacks a portion of them. The sample comprises tens of thousands of clones, 86% of which are singletons, and 18% rests with the top ten. This TCR came from a male donor at least 60 years old with stage III squamous cell lung carcinoma. V is TRBV6-5 and J is TRBJ2-2; 9 bases agree with TRBD2. Here the sequenced sample was peripheral blood, taken before any cancer treatment. This CDR3 is CASSPPSGEAGELFF. The CDR3 nucleotides are TGTGCCAGCAGCCCACCTAGCGGGGAGGCCGGGGAGCTGTTTTTT.